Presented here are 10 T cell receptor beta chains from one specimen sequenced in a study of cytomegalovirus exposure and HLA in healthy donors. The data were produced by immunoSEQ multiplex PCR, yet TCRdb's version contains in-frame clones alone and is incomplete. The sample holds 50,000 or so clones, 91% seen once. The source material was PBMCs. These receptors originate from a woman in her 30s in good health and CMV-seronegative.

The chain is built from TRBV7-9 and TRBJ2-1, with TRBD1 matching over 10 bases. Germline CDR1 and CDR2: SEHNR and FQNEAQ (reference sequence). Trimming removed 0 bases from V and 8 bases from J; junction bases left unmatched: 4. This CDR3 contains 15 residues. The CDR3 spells CASSLAGTGVDEQFF. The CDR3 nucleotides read TGTGCCAGCAGCTTAGCAGGGACAGGGGTGGATGAGCAGTTCTTC.

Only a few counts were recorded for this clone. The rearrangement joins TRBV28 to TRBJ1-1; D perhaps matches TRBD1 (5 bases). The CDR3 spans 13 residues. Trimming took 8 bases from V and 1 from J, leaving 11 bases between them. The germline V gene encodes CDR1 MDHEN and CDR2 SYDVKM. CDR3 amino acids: CASGRGTNTEAFF. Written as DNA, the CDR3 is TGTGCCAGCGGACGGGGGACGAACACTGAAGCTTTCTTT.

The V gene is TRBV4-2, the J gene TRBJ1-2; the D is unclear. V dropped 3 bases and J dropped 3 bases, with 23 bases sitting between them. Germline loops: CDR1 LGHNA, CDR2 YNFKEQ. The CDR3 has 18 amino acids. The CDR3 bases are TGTGCCAGCAGCCACCCCGGCGGGCGGCGACACAACGACTATGGCTACACCTTC. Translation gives CASSHPGGRRHNDYGYTF.

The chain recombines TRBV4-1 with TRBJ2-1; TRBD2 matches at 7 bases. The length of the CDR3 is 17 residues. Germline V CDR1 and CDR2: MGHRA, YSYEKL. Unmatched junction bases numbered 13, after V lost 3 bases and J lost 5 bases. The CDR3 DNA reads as TGCGCCAGCAGCCAGCCGCTTTTAGGGAGGGTAAACAATGAGCAGTTCTTC. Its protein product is CASSQPLLGRVNNEQFF.

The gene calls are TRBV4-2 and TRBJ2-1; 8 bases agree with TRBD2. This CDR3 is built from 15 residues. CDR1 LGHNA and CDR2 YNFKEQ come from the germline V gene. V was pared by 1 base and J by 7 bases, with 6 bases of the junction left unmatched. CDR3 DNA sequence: TGTGCCAGCAGCCAAGTGAGCGGGAGCTTTAATGAGCAGTTCTTC. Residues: CASSQVSGSFNEQFF.

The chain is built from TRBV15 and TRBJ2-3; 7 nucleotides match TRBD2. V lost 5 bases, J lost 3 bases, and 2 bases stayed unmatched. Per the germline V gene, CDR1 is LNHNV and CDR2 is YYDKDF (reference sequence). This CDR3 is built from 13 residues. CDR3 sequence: CATSRGGTDTQYF. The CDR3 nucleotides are TGTGCCACCAGCCGCGGGGGTACAGATACGCAGTATTTT.

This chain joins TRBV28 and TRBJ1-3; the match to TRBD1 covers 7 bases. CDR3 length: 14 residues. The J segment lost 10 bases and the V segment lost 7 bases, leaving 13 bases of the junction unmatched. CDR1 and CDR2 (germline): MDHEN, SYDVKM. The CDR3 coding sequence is TGTGCCAGCAATACAGGGGCCGCTTTGGGGACCATATATTTT. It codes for CASNTGAALGTIYF.

The CDR3 DNA follows: TGTGCCAGCCGGACTAATAGCGGGAGTGGAGAGACCCAGTACTTC. It codes for CASRTNSGSGETQYF. V gene TRBV27 combines with J gene TRBJ2-5; 9 positions agree with TRBD2. Germline CDR1 and CDR2: MNHEY and SMNVEV (reference sequence). This CDR3 has 15 residues. After removal of 8 bases from V and 4 bases from J, the junction contained 11 bases not matched to a gene.

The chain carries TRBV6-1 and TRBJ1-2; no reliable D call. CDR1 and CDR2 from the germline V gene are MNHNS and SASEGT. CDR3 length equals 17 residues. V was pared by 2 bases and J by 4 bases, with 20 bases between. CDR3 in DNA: TGTGCCAGCAGTGAACAGAACAGCAAAGTCGAGGGCTATGGCTACACCTTC. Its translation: CASSEQNSKVEGYGYTF.

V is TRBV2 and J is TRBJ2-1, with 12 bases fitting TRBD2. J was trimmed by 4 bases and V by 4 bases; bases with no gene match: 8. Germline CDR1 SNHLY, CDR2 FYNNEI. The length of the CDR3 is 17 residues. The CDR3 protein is CASSGLAGEGPYNEQFF. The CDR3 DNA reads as TGTGCCAGCAGTGGACTAGCGGGAGAGGGGCCTTACAATGAGCAGTTCTTC.